Listed below are T cell receptor beta chains from one sample, sequenced in a study of T cells in localized non-small cell lung cancer. The protocol was immunoSEQ multiplex PCR, while the TCRdb copy is restricted to in-frame clones and leaves out a portion. The sample lists around 2,800 clones; 28% were seen once. The sample consisted of lung tumor tissue, taken before any cancer treatment. Receptors were obtained from a male donor older than 55 with stage II squamous cell lung carcinoma. CDR3s include the opening cysteine and the closing phenylalanine or tryptophan. D genes are given only for firm matches. Part of the rows lack a size; the others show once, few, many or a class for expanded clones.

17 few NA TRBJ2-3 TRBV1 CASSQDPTGGATDTQYF TGCGCCAGCAGCCAGGACCCGACAGGGGGCGCGACAGATACGCAGTATTTT
13 NA TRBD1 TRBJ1-2 TRBV19 CASSTTGGDGYTF TGTGCCAGTAGTACGACAGGGGGCGATGGCTACACCTTC
15 once NA TRBJ2-2 TRBV23-1 CASSRRTGNTGELFF TGCGCCAGCAGTCGAAGGACCGGGAACACCGGGGAGCTGTTTTTT
13 NA NA TRBJ1-5 TRBV28 CASSFVLLSAQHF TGTGCCAGCAGTTTTGTTCTCCTCTCAGCCCAGCATTTT
18 few TRBD1 TRBJ1-1 TRBV28 CASSGSGGGALRNTEAFF TGTGCCAGCAGTGGCTCAGGGGGAGGGGCCTTGCGGAACACTGAAGCTTTCTTT
15 NA NA TRBJ2-6 TRBV18 CASSLRGVGANVLTF TGTGCCAGCTCACTGAGGGGGGTCGGGGCCAACGTCCTGACTTTC
13 NA TRBD1 TRBJ1-2 TRBV6-8 CASSDGTGGGYTF TGTGCCAGCAGTGACGGGACAGGGGGTGGCTACACCTTC
16 NA NA TRBJ1-6 TRBV10-3 CAISESSGDGRSPLHF TGTGCCATCAGTGAGTCGAGTGGGGACGGTCGTTCACCCCTCCACTTT
15 medium-sized NA TRBJ2-1 TRBV12-5 CASTGGLPSYNEQFF TGTGCCAGCACCGGTGGACTCCCATCCTACAATGAGCAGTTCTTC
15 NA TRBD1 TRBJ2-2 TRBV19 CASSGTGGWTGELFF TGTGCCAGTAGCGGGACAGGGGGCTGGACCGGGGAGCTGTTTTTT
14 medium-sized NA TRBJ2-5 TRBV6-8 CASSMQRLQETQYF TGTGCCAGCAGCATGCAGAGACTCCAAGAGACCCAGTACTTC
14 medium-sized TRBD1 TRBJ1-1 TRBV11-3 CASSWGQMNTEAFF TGTGCCAGCAGCTGGGGACAGATGAACACTGAAGCTTTCTTT
15 few TRBD2 TRBJ2-5 TRBV30 CAWSVGSGGKETQYF TGTGCCTGGAGTGTAGGGAGCGGGGGGAAAGAGACCCAGTACTTC
18 NA NA TRBJ2-3 TRBV15 CATSSESPGKRLSDTQYF TGTGCCACCAGCAGTGAGTCCCCCGGGAAGAGGTTATCAGATACGCAGTATTTT
14 medium-sized NA TRBJ1-1 TRBV11-3 CASSYQEANPEAFF TGTGCCAGCAGCTACCAAGAGGCAAACCCCGAAGCTTTCTTT
17 few TRBD2 TRBJ2-7 TRBV19 CASSRGLAGQGIYEQYF TGTGCCAGTAGCCGCGGACTAGCGGGTCAAGGGATATACGAGCAGTACTTC
14 few NA TRBJ1-2 TRBV1 CASSQDSDGYGYTF TGCGCCAGCAGCCAAGATTCTGATGGCTATGGCTACACCTTC
14 medium-sized NA TRBJ2-5 TRBV11-3 CASSRTGSSETQYF TGTGCCAGCAGCCGGACGGGGAGTTCAGAGACCCAGTACTTC
15 NA TRBD1 TRBJ1-2 TRBV6-8 CAISPRDRIYYGYTF TGTGCCATCAGTCCCCGGGACAGGATTTACTATGGCTACACCTTC
13 NA NA TRBJ1-1 TRBV6-8 CASSAQPNTEAFF TGTGCCAGCAGTGCCCAGCCGAACACTGAAGCTTTCTTT
14 NA NA TRBJ2-2 TRBV7-5 CASSLAGNTGELFF TGTGCCAGCAGCTTAGCAGGGAACACCGGGGAGCTGTTTTTT
15 NA TRBD2 TRBJ2-1 TRBV5-1 CASSLRTSGGAEQFF TGCGCCAGCAGTTTGAGGACTAGCGGGGGGGCGGAGCAGTTCTTC
15 few TRBD2 TRBJ2-7 TRBV9 CASSAIAGETGEQYF TGTGCCAGCAGTGCGATAGCGGGAGAGACTGGGGAGCAGTACTTC
14 few TRBD1 TRBJ2-1 TRBV11-3 CASSPRTGSNEQFF TGTGCCAGCAGCCCTCGGACAGGGTCCAATGAGCAGTTCTTC
13 few NA TRBJ2-1 TRBV19 CASKMSGTYEQFF TGTGCCAGTAAGATGAGTGGGACCTATGAGCAGTTCTTC
15 medium-sized TRBD2 TRBJ2-7 TRBV11-3 CASSLVAGGPYEQYF TGTGCCAGCAGCTTAGTCGCGGGAGGGCCCTACGAGCAGTACTTC
14 NA NA TRBJ1-4 TRBV6-8 CASSYSNLGKKLFF TGTGCCAGCAGTTACTCGAACCTCGGCAAAAAACTGTTTTTT
13 NA NA TRBJ2-2 TRBV29-1 CSYQGHTYGELFF TGCAGCTACCAAGGCCATACCTACGGGGAGCTGTTTTTT
14 NA NA TRBJ1-1 TRBV11-3 CASSLVGGGTEAFF TGTGCCAGCAGCTTAGTTGGGGGAGGTACTGAAGCTTTCTTT
17 few NA TRBJ1-3 TRBV6-8 CASREGENYPSGNTIYF TGTGCCAGCAGAGAGGGGGAAAATTACCCCTCTGGAAACACCATATATTTT
21 NA NA TRBJ2-6 TRBV10-2 CASSRDRLGRGSISGANVLTF TGCGCCAGCAGTCGAGACAGGCTAGGAAGGGGCTCGATCTCTGGGGCCAACGTCCTGACTTTC
15 NA NA TRBJ2-7 TRBV25-1 CASSRGAGGLYEQYF TGTGCCAGCAGTAGAGGGGCAGGTGGCCTTTACGAGCAGTACTTC